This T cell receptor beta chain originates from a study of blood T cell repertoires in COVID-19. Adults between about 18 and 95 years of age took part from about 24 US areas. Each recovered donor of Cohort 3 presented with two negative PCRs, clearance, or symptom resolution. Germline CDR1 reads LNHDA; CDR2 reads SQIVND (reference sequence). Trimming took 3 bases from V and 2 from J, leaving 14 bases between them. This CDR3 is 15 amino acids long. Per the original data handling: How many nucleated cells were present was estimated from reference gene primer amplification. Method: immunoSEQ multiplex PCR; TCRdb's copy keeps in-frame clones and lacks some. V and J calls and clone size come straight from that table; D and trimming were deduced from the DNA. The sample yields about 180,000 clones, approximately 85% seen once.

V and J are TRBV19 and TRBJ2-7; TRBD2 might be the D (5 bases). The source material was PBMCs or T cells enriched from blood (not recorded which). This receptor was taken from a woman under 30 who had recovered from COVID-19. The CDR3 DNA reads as TGTGCCAGTAGTATCGGGGTTTATACCACCTACGAGCAGTACTTC. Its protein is CASSIGVYTTYEQYF.